Listed here are 6 T cell receptor beta chains from one sample, sequenced in a study of blood T cell repertoires in COVID-19. Using immunoSEQ multiplex PCR, the repertoire was profiled, and TCRdb retains in-frame clones only, with some absent. The table records 110,000 to 150,000 clones, 75% to 90% of them present only once. Sequencing was carried out using peripheral blood. These receptors originate from a woman aged 55-69 years with active COVID-19.

The chain uses TRBV30 and TRBJ1-1; a possible D gene is TRBD1 (6 bases). The CDR3 has 16 amino acids. Germline-derived CDR1 and CDR2 are GTSNPN and SVGIG (reference sequence). Trimming stripped 0 bases from V and 5 bases from J, with 19 bases between. The CDR3 sequence is CAWSVSGAGDWTEAFF. In DNA, the CDR3 is TGTGCCTGGAGTGTATCAGGGGCGGGGGATTGGACTGAAGCTTTCTTT.

The chain combines TRBV5-1 with TRBJ2-2; 14 bases align to TRBD2. Germline V gene data show CDR1 as SGHRS and CDR2 as YFSETQ. The CDR3 extends over 19 amino acids. The junction had 5 bases not matched to a gene; V was cut back by 1 base and J by 0 bases. CDR3: CASSLIGLAGGSNTGELFF. Here the CDR3 DNA reads TGCGCCAGCAGCTTGATTGGACTAGCGGGAGGTTCGAACACCGGGGAGCTGTTTTTT.

The chain is built from TRBV6-5 and TRBJ1-4; 7 bases align to TRBD1. The ends lost 6 bases at V and 5 bases at J; junction bases unmatched: 6. Looked up from germline, CDR1 is MNHEY and CDR2 is SVGAGI. The CDR3 covers 14 residues. The CDR3 spells CASRTGTANEKLFF. CDR3 DNA: TGTGCCAGCAGAACCGGGACAGCAAATGAAAAACTGTTTTTT.

This chain's CDR3 is CASSTNGQGGQPQHF. The CDR3 DNA reads as TGTGCCAGCAGTACCAACGGACAGGGTGGACAGCCCCAGCATTTT. This chain links TRBV6-2 or TRBV6-3 with TRBJ1-5, with 8 bases fitting TRBD1. CDR3 size: 15 residues. Looked up from germline, CDR1 is MNHEY and CDR2 is SVGEGT. Trimming at V came to 5 bases and at J to 7 bases, leaving 10 bases not matched to a gene.

The V call is TRBV11-2, the J call TRBJ2-5; 11 bases line up with TRBD2. Trimming cost V 5 bases and J 0 bases; bases outside gene matches: 5. The germline gives CDR1 SGHAT, CDR2 FQNNGV. The CDR3 is 16 amino acids. The CDR3 region has the DNA TGTGCCAGCAGCCTTGGACTAGCGGGCAACCAAGAGACCCAGTACTTC. Amino acids: CASSLGLAGNQETQYF.

V usage is TRBV24-1 and J usage is TRBJ2-3; 9 positions agree with TRBD2. CDR1 is KGHDR and CDR2 is SFDVKD in the germline V gene. Trimming at V came to 0 bases and at J to 6 bases, leaving 6 bases not matched to a gene. This CDR3 spans 16 amino acids. The CDR3 DNA reads TGTGCCACCAGTGATTTGCGGCGGGAGGGCCCCGATACGCAGTATTTT. Translating it yields CATSDLRREGPDTQYF.